The clone carrying this T cell receptor beta chain was observed a handful of times. What it recognizes is unknown. Documented treatment: roughly 10-day PBMC culture with coronavirus spike peptide pools or control peptides (ViraFEST assay). This specimen belongs to a study of vaccination and CD4 T cells after COVID-19. V lost 2 bases and J lost 2, with 10 bases in between. The germline CDR1 and CDR2 sequences are DFQATT and SNEGSKA (reference sequence). The CDR3 runs 14 residues. Cultured CD4+ T cell DNA underwent sequencing with the Oncomine TCR Beta short-read assay. TCRdb used MiXCR to reprocess the PCR reads, holding one entry per CDR3 protein. The sample contains roughly 20,000 distinct CDR3 sequences, around 60% of which appear only once.

The sequencing sample was made of CD4+ T cells from blood, cultured in vitro. This TCR was recovered from a human donor who had recovered from COVID-19. The V and J genes are TRBV20-1 and TRBJ1-5; D possibly corresponds to TRBD1 (5 bases). CDR3 amino acids: CSARPRGGNQPQHF. The DNA for the CDR3 is TGCAGTGCTAGACCCCGGGGGGGCAATCAGCCCCAGCATTTT.